This passage covers 10 T cell receptor beta chains from one sample sequenced in a study of shared clonotypes between healthy human individuals. Repertoires were generated with immunoSEQ multiplex PCR, while TCRdb's copy carries only in-frame clones and drops some. The sample holds about 110,000 clones, about 70% seen once. The sequencing input was memory CD8+ T cells sorted from blood. Subset indicated: CD45RO+ cells pooled with CCR7-negative TemRA cells. These receptor sequences come from a woman aged 25 to 45 in good health.

In DNA, the CDR3 is TGTGCCAGCAGCTGGGGTAATGAAAAACTGTTTTTT. Its translation: CASSWGNEKLFF. The chain employs TRBV5-6 and TRBJ1-4, with D unresolved. Germline V lookup: CDR1 SGHDT, CDR2 YYEEEE. The CDR3 consists of 12 residues. Trimming took off 3 bases at V and 4 bases at J, with 4 bases between the two ends. The complete variable domain, with remaining parts taken from reference TRBV5-6 and TRBJ1-4, reads DAGVTQSPTHLIKTRGQQVTLRCSPKSGHDTVSWYQQALGQGPQFIFQYYEEEERQRGNFPDRFSGHQFPNYSSELNVNALLLGDSALYLCASSWGNEKLFFGSGTQLSVL.

The gene calls are TRBV6-5 and TRBJ1-2, with 7 bases lining up with TRBD1. The germline CDR1 and CDR2 sequences are MNHEY and SVGAGI. This CDR3 has 13 amino acids. Germline trimming cut 4 bases from V and 1 base from J; bases unmatched to any gene: 0. The CDR3 spells CASSWDSNYGYTF. The CDR3 nucleotides read TGTGCCAGCAGTTGGGACAGTAACTATGGCTACACCTTC.

This chain connects TRBV30 to TRBJ1-1, with D perhaps matching TRBD1 (6 bases). CDR1 and CDR2 (germline): GTSNPN, SVGIG (reference sequence). CDR3 length: 17 residues. V lost 6 bases and J 2 bases, leaving 25 bases between the germline ends. Written as DNA, the CDR3 is TGTGCCTGTACCGGGACAATGAAAAGATTACTAAACACTGAAGCTTTCTTT. Its translation: CACTGTMKRLLNTEAFF.

Only a few counts were recorded for this clone. This chain links TRBV13 with TRBJ1-1; 7 bases line up with TRBD1. The germline V gene encodes CDR1 PRHDT and CDR2 FYEKMQ (reference sequence). This CDR3 region has 13 residues. The V segment lost 5 bases and the J segment 4 bases; nucleotides outside the gene matches: 4. In nucleotides, the CDR3 is TGTGCCAGCAGCCCCGCAGGGGGCACTGAAGCTTTCTTT. Amino acid sequence: CASSPAGGTEAFF. Filled out from reference TRBV13 and TRBJ1-1, the complete variable domain reads AAGVIQSPRHLIKEKRETATLKCYPIPRHDTVYWYQQGPGQDPQFLISFYEKMQSDKGSIPDRFSAQQFSDYHSELNMSSLELGDSALYFCASSPAGGTEAFFGQGTRLTVV.

This clone was detected ten times or more. The sample has other DNA sequences that encode this CDR3 too. V usage is TRBV29-1 and J usage is TRBJ1-5, with 9 bases lining up with TRBD1. The CDR3 sequence is 13 residues long. Trimming removed 4 bases from V and 9 bases from J; junction bases left unmatched: 7. Germline V CDR1 and CDR2: SQVTM, ANQGSEA. The CDR3: CSVGTGEDGPQHF. The CDR3 DNA reads as TGCAGCGTTGGGACAGGGGAGGATGGGCCCCAGCATTTT.

V usage is TRBV19 and J usage is TRBJ2-2; D not resolved. The germline V gene encodes CDR1 LNHDA and CDR2 SQIVND (reference sequence). Between the trimmed V and J ends, which lost 3 bases and 8 bases, there was a span of 19 bases. The CDR3 covers 16 residues. The CDR3 DNA reads TGTGCCAGTAGTATGCTGCGGTCCCCTGGTAATGGGGAGCTGTTTTTT. Protein: CASSMLRSPGNGELFF.

The chain links TRBV25-1 to TRBJ2-5, with D possibly being TRBD1 or TRBD2 (7 bases each). Germline loops: CDR1 MGHDK, CDR2 SYGVNS. CDR3 length: 17 amino acids. Trimming stripped 3 bases from V and 5 bases from J, with 22 bases between. The CDR3 reads CASSDPRGGGGQETQYF. The CDR3 region has the DNA TGTGCCAGCAGTGACCCGCGTGGGGGAGGGGGCCAGGAGACCCAGTACTTC. Full variable domain (outside the CDR3, taken from reference TRBV25-1 and TRBJ2-5): EADIYQTPRYLVIGTGKKITLECSQTMGHDKMYWYQQDPGMELHLIHYSYGVNSTEKGDLSSESTVSRIRTEHFPLTLESARPSHTSQYLCASSDPRGGGGQETQYFGPGTRLLVL.

This chain links TRBV9 with TRBJ2-5; possibly TRBD2 for D (6 bases). The CDR3 is 15 amino acids. CDR1 and CDR2 (germline): SGDLS, YYNGEE. V lost 0 bases, J lost 5 bases, and 14 bases lay in between. The CDR3 bases are TGTGCCAGCAGCGTAGACCCGGAGGGCCGTGAGACCCAGTACTTC. This encodes CASSVDPEGRETQYF.

This chain joins TRBV25-1 and TRBJ2-5; 8 nucleotides match TRBD1. With the DNA end fitting TRBJ2-7 better, the J assignment may be wrong. The germline CDR1 and CDR2 sequences are MGHDK and SYGVNS. The CDR3 loop spans 14 amino acids. The CDR3 is CASTNDRGPYEQYF. For the CDR3, the DNA is TGTGCCAGCACCAATGACAGGGGACCCTACGAGCAGTACTTC.

Comments on this clone: This CDR3 is also generated by other DNA sequences in the sample. The chain links TRBV5-1 to TRBJ1-1; D is ambiguous. The germline CDR1 and CDR2 sequences are SGHRS and YFSETQ. The V gene lost 2 bases and the J gene lost 1 base, with 6 bases spanning the gap. The CDR3 runs 13 residues. DNA for the CDR3: TGCGCCAGCAGCTTTGGCCCGAACACTGAAGCTTTCTTT. As protein: CASSFGPNTEAFF.